A selection of T cell receptor beta chains follows, all from one sample in a study of spatial heterogeneity in lung cancer. TCRdb reanalysed the 5' RACE reads using MiXCR and keeps one entry per CDR3 protein. The sample has 60,000 to 75,000 distinct CDR3 sequences, approximately 6% seen once. Sequencing was performed on PBMCs, taken at surgery. All receptors derive from a female donor with early-stage non-small cell lung cancer. Each CDR3 is given with its conserved first and last residue. D genes are given only for firm matches. Clone sizes are given selectively: once, few, many, or a class where the clone is expanded.

D gene	V gene	clone size	J gene	CDR3 protein	CDR3 DNA
-	TRBV5-6	-	TRBJ2-3	CASSSRAGTDTQYF	TGTGCCAGCAGCTCGAGGGCCGGCACAGATACGCAGTATTTT
-	TRBV20-1	-	TRBJ2-2	CSARGAGSDTGELFF	TGCAGTGCTAGAGGGGCAGGGTCGGACACCGGGGAGCTGTTTTTT
TRBD2	TRBV2	many	TRBJ2-2	CASSVPLGGVGELFF	TGTGCCAGCAGTGTACCCCTGGGAGGGGTCGGGGAGCTGTTTTTT
-	TRBV9	many	TRBJ2-3	CASSATHSTDTQYF	TGTGCCAGCAGCGCAACCCACAGCACAGATACGCAGTATTTT
-	TRBV20-1	few	TRBJ2-7	CSARSGIGQYF	TGCAGTGCTAGGTCCGGGATCGGGCAGTACTTC
-	TRBV25-1	many	TRBJ2-2	CASQQVYTGELFF	TGTGCCAGCCAACAGGTTTACACCGGGGAGCTGTTTTTT
TRBD1	TRBV10-1	many	TRBJ1-1	CASSPGTGGGTEAFF	TGCGCCAGCAGCCCCGGGACAGGGGGCGGCACTGAAGCTTTCTTT
-	TRBV6-1	-	TRBJ2-5	CASTDRKETQYF	TGTGCCAGCACTGACAGAAAAGAGACCCAGTACTTC
TRBD2	TRBV29-1	many	TRBJ2-1	CSLSGSSYNEQFF	TGCAGCCTTAGCGGGAGCTCCTACAATGAGCAGTTCTTC
TRBD1	TRBV18	few	TRBJ1-5	CASSPQTPGQALNQPQHF	TGTGCCAGCTCACCACAAACTCCGGGACAGGCCTTAAATCAGCCCCAGCATTTT
-	TRBV11-2	many	TRBJ1-1	CASSSSGKRTEAFF	TGTGCCAGCAGCTCCTCAGGGAAACGGACTGAAGCTTTCTTT
TRBD1	TRBV10-3	many	TRBJ1-2	CAISEVRARGDYGYTF	TGTGCCATCAGTGAAGTCAGAGCCAGGGGGGACTATGGCTACACCTTC
TRBD1	TRBV7-6	many	TRBJ1-5	CASRPGTGKDQPQHF	TGTGCCAGCAGGCCCGGGACAGGCAAAGATCAGCCCCAGCATTTT
TRBD1	TRBV7-9	many	TRBJ1-2	CASSVGQSRSNYGYTF	TGTGCCAGCAGCGTGGGACAGTCTAGATCTAACTATGGCTACACCTTC
TRBD2	TRBV6-5	few	TRBJ2-5	CASGGDYMFKETQYF	TGTGCCAGCGGGGGGGACTACATGTTTAAAGAGACCCAGTACTTC
-	TRBV5-1	-	TRBJ2-1	CASRFRQASYNEQFF	TGCGCCAGCAGATTCCGACAGGCTTCCTACAATGAGCAGTTCTTC
-	TRBV11-2	few	TRBJ2-1	CASSSKLSSYNEQFF	TGTGCCAGCAGCTCCAAGCTAAGCTCCTACAATGAGCAGTTCTTC
TRBD1	TRBV7-9	many	TRBJ2-2	CASTLAGTGDTGELFF	TGTGCCAGCACCCTAGCCGGGACAGGGGATACCGGGGAGCTGTTTTTT
-	TRBV29-1	-	TRBJ2-5	CSVFGALQETQYF	TGCAGCGTTTTTGGGGCATTACAAGAGACCCAGTACTTC
TRBD1	TRBV4-2	few	TRBJ2-7	CASTPTGGRDEQYF	TGTGCCAGCACCCCTACAGGGGGCAGAGACGAGCAGTACTTC
-	TRBV20-1	-	TRBJ2-5	CSAERRQETQYF	TGCAGTGCTGAAAGGAGGCAGGAGACCCAGTACTTC
-	TRBV5-1	-	TRBJ1-4	CASSPGADNEKLFF	TGCGCCAGCAGCCCCGGGGCAGATAATGAAAAACTGTTTTTT
-	TRBV2	few	TRBJ2-1	CASRTGIDEQFF	TGTGCCAGCAGAACAGGGATCGATGAGCAGTTCTTC
-	TRBV7-2	few	TRBJ2-1	CASSLGLDNEQFF	TGTGCCAGCAGCTTAGGTCTCGACAATGAGCAGTTCTTC
-	TRBV3-1	-	TRBJ1-1	CASSQGTNTEAFF	TGTGCCAGCAGCCAAGGGACGAACACTGAAGCTTTCTTT
-	TRBV5-1	many	TRBJ2-2	CASSLDRAGELFF	TGCGCCAGCAGCTTGGATAGGGCCGGGGAGCTGTTTTTT
TRBD1	TRBV7-3	many	TRBJ2-3	CASSTGQGRDTQYF	TGTGCCAGCAGCACCGGACAGGGGAGGGATACGCAGTATTTT
-	TRBV28	few	TRBJ2-7	CASSEGHNSYEQYF	TGTGCCAGCAGTGAGGGACATAATAGTTACGAGCAGTACTTC
-	TRBV7-7	-	TRBJ2-5	CASSLWGSQETQYF	TGTGCTAGCAGCTTATGGGGTTCCCAAGAGACCCAGTACTTC
TRBD1	TRBV12-3/TRBV12-4	-	TRBJ1-6	CASSRTGGNNSPLHF	TGTGCCAGCAGTAGGACAGGGGGCAATAATTCACCCCTCCACTTT
-	TRBV10-1	-	TRBJ2-1	CASSDQGGATLNEQFF	TGCGCCAGCAGTGACCAAGGAGGGGCCACCTTAAATGAGCAGTTCTTC
-	TRBV28	-	TRBJ2-1	CASSPQGHFYNEQFF	TGTGCCAGCAGTCCGCAGGGACACTTCTACAATGAGCAGTTCTTC
-	TRBV3-1	-	TRBJ2-3	CASSPRLRTDTQYF	TGTGCCAGCAGCCCTCGACTAAGGACAGATACGCAGTATTTT
TRBD2	TRBV11-1	-	TRBJ2-7	CASNEGLAPYEQYF	TGTGCCAGCAATGAAGGACTAGCGCCCTACGAGCAGTACTTC